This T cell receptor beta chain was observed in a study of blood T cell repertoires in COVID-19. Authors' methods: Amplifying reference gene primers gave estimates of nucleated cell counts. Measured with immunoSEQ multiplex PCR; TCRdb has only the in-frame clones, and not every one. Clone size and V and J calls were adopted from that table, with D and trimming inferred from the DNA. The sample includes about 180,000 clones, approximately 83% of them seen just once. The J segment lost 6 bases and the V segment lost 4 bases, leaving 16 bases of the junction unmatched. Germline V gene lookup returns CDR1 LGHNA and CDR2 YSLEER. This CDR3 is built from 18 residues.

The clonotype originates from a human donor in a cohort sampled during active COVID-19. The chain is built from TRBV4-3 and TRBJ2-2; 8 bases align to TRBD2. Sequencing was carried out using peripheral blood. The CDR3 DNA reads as TGCGCCAGCAGCCCTTTCCTTGGCGGGGAGCGGGGGCCCGGGGAGCTGTTTTTT. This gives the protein CASSPFLGGERGPGELFF.